This T cell receptor beta chain stems from a study of blood T cell repertoires in COVID-19 (dated by TCRdb to 2018 to 2020). With respect to the entire study: The collaborator samples originated in the United States, Italy and Spain and spanned the acute and convalescent phases of COVID-19. The prospective study material was composed of cDNA or gDNA derived from T cells, B-cell-depleted T cells, or PBMCs. Subjects who had been exposed to COVID-19, were actively infected with it, or had recovered from it provided the deeply sampled blood TCRbeta repertoires that made up the dataset. The repertoires were made available in a free public database intended to serve as a resource for research on the immune response to SARS-CoV-2. Samples were obtained from the ongoing ImmuneRACE study (first 160 participants) and from about 1,300 subjects provided by 6 global collaborators. A de-identified subject ID, COVID-19 status, age in years and sex were almost always included in the sample metadata. Where available, HLA class I and class II types were taken from metadata supplied by the sample provider and were not determined by assay-based typing.

This clone has only one observation. This receptor's antigen is unknown. No per-base quality is available; no much larger clone lies one base away. The immunoSEQ Assay, a bias-controlled multiplex PCR, was used to amplify TCRbeta CDR3 regions from genomic DNA. The authors processed their data as follows. The number of nucleated cells in each sample was estimated by amplification of reference gene primers within the assay. To quantify the absolute abundance of each unique TCRbeta CDR3 rearrangement, sequence reads were collapsed and filtered. For each sample, productive Simpson clonality was calculated as the square root of Simpson's diversity index over productive rearrangements. In its TCRdb copy, this immuneACCESS table keeps in-frame sequences only and misses some clones. Where compared with another copy, unresolved V genes explain less than half of these, and the others have no known cause. Clone size and V and J calls were adopted from that table, with D and trimming inferred from the DNA. In all, the sample holds about 310,000 clones, and 87% of those were seen once. The ten largest make up approximately 9% of the sample.

Enrolling through a virtual design, the prospective study's participants ranged in age from about 18 to 89 years and lived across 24 United States geographic areas. In the prospective study, cohorts were assigned on the basis of participant-reported clinical history obtained from a screening survey and a study questionnaire. ImmuneRACE Cohort 3 recovered participants were defined by two consecutive negative NP/OP PCR tests, healthcare professional clearance, or symptom resolution. Mobile phlebotomists in the prospective study collected whole blood, serum and a nasopharyngeal or oropharyngeal swab from every participant. Participants in the prospective study had the option to provide additional blood draws and questionnaires over an approximately 2-month period. Before DNA extraction, blood samples from the prospective study were shipped at room temperature or frozen. Beyond this particular receptor, the publication reports: Clinical and demographic metadata were provided uncurated, with the amount varying by source and participant.

The CDR3 goes from the cysteine to the phenylalanine over 13 residues. The read is trimmed to its CDR3 DNA, 39 bases read in frame from base 1. The V end loses 5 bases and the J end loses 4 bases, and a stretch of 9 bases separates them. The chain links TRBV12-3 or TRBV12-4 with TRBJ2-1, with the D gene uncertain. The sequence was collected from a woman between 18 and 29 years old who had recovered from COVID-19. The sequenced sample was PBMCs or T cells enriched from blood (not recorded which). Here the CDR3 is given as CASSPFRYNEQFF. The nucleotide sequence is given as TGTGCCAGCAGTCCCTTCAGGTACAATGAGCAGTTCTTC.